Listed below are T cell receptor beta chains from one sample, sequenced in a study of response to subunit inactivated influenza vaccine. TCRdb re-called the RT-PCR reads through MiXCR, storing one row per CDR3 protein. The table lists under 750,000 distinct CDR3 sequences, about 11% of them singletons, with roughly 10% in the top ten. This material consisted of PBMCs from blood, taken on the day of vaccination. All receptors derive from a man in his forties or fifties who received an inactivated influenza vaccine. Each CDR3 is given without its conserved first and last residue. A row's size may be missing; if present it is once, few, many or a size class.

j_gene,v_gene,abundance,CDR3aa
TRBJ2-2,TRBV3-1,few,ASSQPGELF
TRBJ1-1,TRBV5-5,.,ASSLIRVTEAF
TRBJ1-6,TRBV20-1,.,SARRERGQNSPLH
TRBJ2-1,TRBV4-1,few,ASSHWSGGAMNEQF
TRBJ2-7,TRBV11-2,.,ASSSQRPRTGLSYEQY
TRBJ2-7,TRBV6-5,.,ASSYALGGTGPYEQY
TRBJ2-1,TRBV5-4,.,ASSFLGQWNEQF
TRBJ2-7,TRBV12-3/TRBV12-4,few,ASTLGGGWAYEQY
TRBJ2-2,TRBV7-2,.,ASSSAGTSNTGELF
TRBJ2-3,TRBV12-3/TRBV12-4,.,ASSKPSGGTDTQY
TRBJ1-3,TRBV7-2,few,ASRGTYSGNTIY
TRBJ2-4,TRBV12-3/TRBV12-4,.,ASSLESLNIQY
TRBJ2-7,TRBV7-8,.,ASSDGNYEQY
TRBJ2-6,TRBV10-3,.,AISEFGTVQSGANVLT
TRBJ1-2,TRBV20-1,few,SARDLGSGGDGYT
TRBJ1-5,TRBV4-2,.,ASSPDRENQPQH
TRBJ2-1,TRBV9,.,ASSVEAGGSYNEQF
TRBJ2-1,TRBV7-2,few,ASSLDQGSYNEQF
TRBJ1-5,TRBV7-2,few,ASSLGSGRNQPQH
TRBJ2-2,TRBV4-3,.,ASSQGLAGGTGELF
TRBJ2-5,TRBV10-3,many,AISDPGTGTWETQY
TRBJ1-4,TRBV28,.,ASSSTVATNEKLF
TRBJ1-1,TRBV12-3/TRBV12-4,many,ASGQGAEAF
TRBJ2-3,TRBV10-3,few,AISEGGRADTQY
TRBJ2-5,TRBV9,.,ASSVSASGMQETQY
TRBJ1-3,TRBV20-1,.,SARQGLLGNTIY
TRBJ2-2,TRBV7-8,.,ASSLGPLAGFTGELF
TRBJ2-1,TRBV7-3,.,ASSRTGTSGSYNEQF
TRBJ2-7,TRBV6-5,.,ASTYSHEQY
TRBJ2-1,TRBV19,few,ASSISGRASNEQF
TRBJ2-7,TRBV29-1,.,SAGTGLYYEQY
TRBJ2-2,TRBV28,.,ASTGAPFYQDRVVWTGELF
TRBJ2-7,TRBV5-1,many,ASSRDRVDEQY
TRBJ2-5,TRBV4-3,.,ASSQTHGETQY
TRBJ2-3,TRBV18,few,ASSPRETGVTDTQY
TRBJ2-7,TRBV20-1,many,SATRSGRSEQY
TRBJ2-7,TRBV6-1,.,ASRQGRSYEQY
TRBJ1-4,TRBV5-1,few,ASKTTGGAPNEKLF
TRBJ2-1,TRBV12-3/TRBV12-4,many,ASSGDRGLYNEQF
TRBJ2-7,TRBV7-2,.,ASSPGQGFSYEQY
TRBJ2-5,TRBV7-9,few,ASSSTAGIKKTQY
TRBJ1-4,TRBV7-8,few,ASSRKGQTNEKLF
TRBJ2-1,TRBV7-6,.,ASSLGGGRGNEQF
TRBJ2-1,TRBV7-9,few,ASSPGGQGYNEQF
TRBJ2-6,TRBV12-3/TRBV12-4,.,ASSLAIRTGSGANVLT
TRBJ2-7,TRBV5-1,few,ASSGRLAGTNEQY
TRBJ2-7,TRBV2,few,ASSESSGRVYEQY
TRBJ2-5,TRBV20-1,.,STRDWLKGLAGEDQY
TRBJ1-2,TRBV6-5,few,ASSYSGQHYGYT
TRBJ1-4,TRBV6-5,.,ASSYSRPNNEKLF
TRBJ1-4,TRBV2,.,ASRMDGTSVEKLF
TRBJ2-1,TRBV25-1,many,ASSDGSSYNEQF
TRBJ1-5,TRBV4-1,.,ASSQVGGLSQPQH